The 23 T cell receptor beta chains reported below all come from one sample, sequenced in a study of PD-L1 blockade in urothelial cancer. TCRdb keeps only in-frame clones here, not all; method: immunoSEQ multiplex PCR. The table lists 50,000 to 55,000 clones, around 89% of them singletons. Time point: peripheral blood 6 weeks after treatment start. Here the sequenced sample was PBMCs, taken around atezolizumab (anti-PD-L1) treatment. The receptors stem from a man between 60 and 75 years old with urothelial cancer.

The rearrangement uses TRBV2 and TRBJ1-6; possible D gene TRBD1, 5 bases. CDR3 length equals 15 residues. Per germline, CDR1 SNHLY and CDR2 FYNNEI. The germline V and J ends were trimmed by 9 bases and 6 bases, with 18 bases remaining between them. CDR3 amino acids: CASSIRATSNSPLHF. Written as DNA, the CDR3 is TGTGCCAGTTCAATCAGGGCCACCTCTAATTCACCCCTCCACTTT.

This clone was seen a handful of times. The rearrangement links TRBV6-6 to TRBJ1-5; TRBD1 aligns across 7 bases. With 6 bases clipped from V and 6 bases from J, the junction kept 11 bases outside the gene matches. The CDR3 length is 15 residues. The germline gives CDR1 MNHNY, CDR2 SVGAGI (reference sequence). CDR3 amino acids: CASSSRTGTLQPQHF. The CDR3 DNA sequence: TGTGCCAGCAGCTCCAGGACAGGTACTCTTCAGCCCCAGCATTTT.

The V and J genes are TRBV28 and TRBJ2-1; 9 bases line up with TRBD2. CDR1 MDHEN and CDR2 SYDVKM come from the germline V gene. This CDR3 has 16 residues. Germline trimming cut 3 bases from V and 5 bases from J; bases unmatched to any gene: 8. The CDR3 is CASSFLGAGGNNEQFF. DNA of the CDR3: TGTGCCAGCAGTTTCCTCGGCGCGGGAGGGAACAATGAGCAGTTCTTC.

The rearrangement links TRBV19 to TRBJ2-2; TRBD1 is a possible D gene (6 bases). CDR1 and CDR2 from the germline V gene are LNHDA and SQIVND (reference sequence). The CDR3 covers 17 residues. V lost 4 bases and J 5 bases, leaving 20 bases between the germline ends. This CDR3 is CASSNPPGVQITGELFF. The DNA for the CDR3 is TGTGCCAGTAGTAATCCCCCAGGGGTACAAATTACCGGGGAGCTGTTTTTT.

The chain couples TRBV4-2 to TRBJ2-3, with TRBD2 matching 10 bases. The junction had 14 bases not matched to a gene; V was cut back by 0 bases and J by 8 bases. Per the germline V gene, CDR1 is LGHNA and CDR2 is YNFKEQ. The CDR3 sequence is 18 residues long. CDR3 loop: CASSQDVPTSGALVTQYF. The CDR3 nucleotides read TGTGCCAGCAGCCAAGATGTGCCCACTAGCGGGGCGCTGGTTACGCAGTATTTT.

The chain carries TRBV2 and TRBJ2-7; TRBD2 agrees at 10 bases. V gave up 3 bases and J gave up 1 base; unmatched junction bases: 3. This CDR3 comprises 15 residues. Germline CDR1 reads SNHLY; CDR2 reads FYNNEI. The CDR3 DNA is TGTGCCAGCAGTGAGCCTAGCGGGGGTTCCTACGAGCAGTACTTC. Its protein product is CASSEPSGGSYEQYF.

This sequence joins TRBV4-1 and TRBJ2-1; D remains unclear. The CDR3 is 14 amino acids. V was cut by 1 base and J by 11 bases, with 15 bases left in between. Germline CDR1 is MGHRA and CDR2 is YSYEKL. This CDR3 is CASSQAFTQVKQFF. CDR3 DNA sequence: TGCGCCAGCAGCCAAGCCTTTACCCAGGTAAAGCAGTTCTTC.

The chain is built from TRBV19 and TRBJ2-2; D ambiguous. V lost 2 bases to trimming and J lost 1 base, with 2 bases between them. The CDR3 consists of 13 residues. Germline V gene data show CDR1 as LNHDA and CDR2 as SQIVND (reference sequence). The CDR3 DNA sequence: TGTGCCAGTAGTATACAGAACACCGGGGAGCTGTTTTTT. This gives the protein CASSIQNTGELFF.

Relative to its sample, this clone is medium-sized. The genes are TRBV12-5 and TRBJ1-5, with D possibly being TRBD1 (5 bases). Trimming shortened V by 0 bases and J by 1 base, and 25 bases separated the two germline ends. The CDR3 sequence is 21 residues long. The germline V gene encodes CDR1 LGHNT and CDR2 FRNRAP. The CDR3 region has the DNA TGTGCTAGTGGTTTGGTATATTTAGTAGAACAGGAAGGTTTGAGCAATCAGCCCCAGCATTTT. This gives the protein CASGLVYLVEQEGLSNQPQHF. Full variable domain (missing parts from reference TRBV12-5 and TRBJ1-5): DARVTQTPRHKVTEMGQEVTMRCQPILGHNTVFWYRQTMMQGLELLAYFRNRAPLDDSGMPKDRFSAEMPDATLATLKIQPSEPRDSAVYFCASGLVYLVEQEGLSNQPQHFGDGTRLSIL.

The chain joins TRBV29-1 to TRBJ1-5; D is perhaps TRBD1 (6 bases). The V gene's germline CDR1 is SQVTM and CDR2 ANQGSEA. V lost 4 bases to trimming and J lost 4 bases, with 11 bases between them. The CDR3 length is 13 residues. CDR3 sequence: CSVVQGTNQPQHF. CDR3 in DNA: TGCAGCGTTGTACAGGGAACGAATCAGCCCCAGCATTTT.

The chain joins TRBV7-2 to TRBJ2-1; 8 bases match TRBD2. There are 16 residues in the CDR3. Per the germline V gene, CDR1 is SGHTA and CDR2 is FQGNSA. V trimming: 1 base; J trimming: 6 bases; junction bases outside the gene matches: 8. The CDR3 spells CASSLDYERESNEQFF. CDR3 sequence (DNA): TGTGCCAGCAGCTTAGATTACGAGCGGGAGTCCAATGAGCAGTTCTTC.

This chain connects TRBV28 to TRBJ1-2; D may be TRBD1 (6 bases). This CDR3 spans 14 amino acids. The germline CDR1 and CDR2 sequences are MDHEN and SYDVKM. Trimming left V 6 bases short and J 5 bases short, with 16 bases between. The CDR3 sequence is CASRTSRGLYGYTF. In DNA form, the CDR3 reads TGTGCCAGCAGGACCTCCAGGGGTTTGTATGGCTACACCTTC.

The rearrangement joins TRBV28 to TRBJ2-5, with D unresolved. Germline V lookup: CDR1 MDHEN, CDR2 SYDVKM. The CDR3 spans 11 residues. V lost 2 bases and J lost 4, with 2 bases in between. The CDR3 bases are TGTGCCAGCAGTTTACGAGAGACCCAGTACTTC. Translating gives CASSLRETQYF.

This sequence joins TRBV5-1 and TRBJ2-3; D call uncertain. This CDR3 has 14 residues. V was cut by 0 bases and J by 0 bases, with 5 bases left in between. Germline V CDR1 and CDR2: SGHRS, YFSETQ. This CDR3 reads CASSLEHSTDTQYF. The CDR3 bases are TGCGCCAGCAGCTTGGAACATAGCACAGATACGCAGTATTTT.

This chain connects TRBV19 to TRBJ2-7; 7 bases align to TRBD1. The CDR3 is 13 residues long. CDR1 is LNHDA and CDR2 is SQIVND in the germline V gene (reference sequence). Trimming took 3 bases from V and 4 from J; bases not matched to a gene: 3. The CDR3, as DNA: TGTGCCAGTAGTATCCCAGGGGGATACGAGCAGTACTTC. It specifies CASSIPGGYEQYF. The variable domain in full, with the rest retrieved from reference TRBV19 and TRBJ2-7, is DGGITQSPKYLFRKEGQNVTLSCEQNLNHDAMYWYRQDPGQGLRLIYYSQIVNDFQKGDIAEGYSVSREKKESFPLTVTSAQKNPTAFYLCASSIPGGYEQYFGPGTRLTVT.

The chain carries TRBV18 and TRBJ2-2, with TRBD1 identical over 9 bases. Germline trimming cut 3 bases from V and 2 bases from J; bases unmatched to any gene: 7. The CDR3 runs 17 residues. The germline gives CDR1 KGHSH, CDR2 LQKENI. The CDR3 sequence: CASSPPAGQGNTGELFF. The CDR3 bases are TGTGCCAGCTCACCCCCCGCGGGACAGGGTAACACCGGGGAGCTGTTTTTT.

The gene calls are TRBV5-4 and TRBJ1-1; 7 bases line up with TRBD1. Germline V gene sequence: CDR1 SGHNT, CDR2 YYREEE (reference sequence). The junction had 10 bases not matched to a gene; V was cut back by 5 bases and J by 0 bases. The CDR3 is made up of 16 amino acids. The CDR3 coding sequence is TGTGCCAGCAGGGGTTCAATCGACAGGGTGAACACTGAAGCTTTCTTT. The encoded protein is CASRGSIDRVNTEAFF.

This chain connects TRBV28 to TRBJ2-5, with a tentative D call TRBD1 (6 bases). CDR3 length: 15 residues. Deletions cut 5 bases from V and 6 bases from J, with 19 bases between. From germline, CDR1 is MDHEN and CDR2 SYDVKM. As DNA, the CDR3 is TGTGCCAGCAGTGTTGCAAGTACAGGGCTAAAGACCCAGTACTTC. Protein product: CASSVASTGLKTQYF.

This chain links TRBV9 with TRBJ2-2, with 8 bases matching TRBD1. The length of the CDR3 is 14 residues. The trim removed 4 bases at V and 7 bases at J, leaving 6 bases unmatched. In germline, CDR1 is SGDLS, CDR2 YYNGEE. The CDR3 loop reads CASSTRTGIGELFF. In nucleotides, the CDR3 is TGTGCCAGCAGCACCCGGACAGGGATCGGGGAGCTGTTTTTT.

The chain's CDR3 is CASSLSQGWEKLFF. CDR3 coding DNA: TGCGCCAGCAGCTTGAGTCAGGGGTGGGAAAAACTGTTTTTT. The V gene is TRBV5-1, the J gene TRBJ1-4; a weak D match, TRBD1 (6 bases). V was shortened by 1 base and J by 8 bases, with 12 bases between the two germline ends. The germline V gene encodes CDR1 SGHRS and CDR2 YFSETQ. The CDR3 runs to 14 residues.

This rearrangement joins TRBV7-2 to TRBJ1-5, with 9 positions matching TRBD1. Germline CDR1 and CDR2: SGHTA and FQGNSA. The V segment lost 5 bases and the J segment 7 bases; nucleotides outside the gene matches: 9. CDR3 length equals 15 residues. CDR3 region: CASSPPGTGRQPQHF. The CDR3 DNA reads as TGTGCCAGCAGCCCCCCGGGGACAGGGAGGCAGCCCCAGCATTTT. The full variable domain, with the rest looked up from reference TRBV7-2 and TRBJ1-5, is GAGVSQSPSNKVTEKGKDVELRCDPISGHTALYWYRQSLGQGLEFLIYFQGNSAPDKSGLPSDRFSAERTGGSVSTLTIQRTQQEDSAVYLCASSPPGTGRQPQHFGDGTRLSIL.

This rearrangement joins TRBV7-4 to TRBJ1-4; D is undetermined. V was shortened by 1 base and J by 6 bases, with 15 bases between the two germline ends. This CDR3 is built from 16 residues. CDR1 and CDR2 (germline): SGHVT, SQSDAQ. In nucleotides, the CDR3 is TGTGCCAGCAGCTTAGGCTGTGGGAGGAATGATGAAAAACTGTTTTTT. Translation: CASSLGCGRNDEKLFF.

The chain recombines TRBV19 with TRBJ2-5, with 16 bases fitting TRBD2. CDR3 length equals 16 residues. Trimming cost V 4 bases and J 2 bases; bases outside gene matches: 1. Per the germline V gene, CDR1 is LNHDA and CDR2 is SQIVND (reference sequence). The CDR3 sequence is CASSKGLAGGQETQYF. The CDR3 DNA is TGTGCCAGTAGTAAGGGACTAGCGGGGGGGCAAGAGACCCAGTACTTC.